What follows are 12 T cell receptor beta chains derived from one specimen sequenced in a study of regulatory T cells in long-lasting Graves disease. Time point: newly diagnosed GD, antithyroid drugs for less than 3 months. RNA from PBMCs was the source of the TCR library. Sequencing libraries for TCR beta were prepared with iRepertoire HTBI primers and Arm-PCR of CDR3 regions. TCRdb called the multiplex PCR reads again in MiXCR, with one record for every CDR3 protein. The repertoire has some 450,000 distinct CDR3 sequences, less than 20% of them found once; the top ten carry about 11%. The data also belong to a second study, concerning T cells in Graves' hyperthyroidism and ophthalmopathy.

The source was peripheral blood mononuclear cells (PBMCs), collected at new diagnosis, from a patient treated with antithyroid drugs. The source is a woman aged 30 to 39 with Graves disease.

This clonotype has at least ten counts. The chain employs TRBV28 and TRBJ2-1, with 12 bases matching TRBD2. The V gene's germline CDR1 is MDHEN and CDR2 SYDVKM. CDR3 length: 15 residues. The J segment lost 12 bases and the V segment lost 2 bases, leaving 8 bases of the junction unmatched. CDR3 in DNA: TGTGCCAGCAGTTTACGTTCTAGCGGGAGGGCCGTGCAGTTCTTC. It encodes CASSLRSSGRAVQFF. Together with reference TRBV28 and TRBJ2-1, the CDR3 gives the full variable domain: DVKVTQSSRYLVKRTGEKVFLECVQDMDHENMFWYRQDPGLGLRLIYFSYDVKMKEKGDIPEGYSVSREKKERFSLILESASTNQTSMYLCASSLRSSGRAVQFFGPGTRLTVL.

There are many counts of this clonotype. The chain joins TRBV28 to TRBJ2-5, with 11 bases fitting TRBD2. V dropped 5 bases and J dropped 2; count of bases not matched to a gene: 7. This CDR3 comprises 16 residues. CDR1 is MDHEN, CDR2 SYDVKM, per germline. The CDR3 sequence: CASSLTSGRRQETQYF. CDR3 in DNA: TGTGCCAGCAGTCTCACTAGCGGGAGACGGCAAGAGACCCAGTACTTC. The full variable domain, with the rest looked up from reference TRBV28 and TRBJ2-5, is DVKVTQSSRYLVKRTGEKVFLECVQDMDHENMFWYRQDPGLGLRLIYFSYDVKMKEKGDIPEGYSVSREKKERFSLILESASTNQTSMYLCASSLTSGRRQETQYFGPGTRLLVL.

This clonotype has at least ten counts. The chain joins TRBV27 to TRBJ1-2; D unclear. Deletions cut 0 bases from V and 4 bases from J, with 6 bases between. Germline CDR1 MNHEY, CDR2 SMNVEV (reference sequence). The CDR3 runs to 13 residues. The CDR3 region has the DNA TGTGCCAGCAGTTTATCCGGTTTCTATGGCTACACCTTC. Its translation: CASSLSGFYGYTF.

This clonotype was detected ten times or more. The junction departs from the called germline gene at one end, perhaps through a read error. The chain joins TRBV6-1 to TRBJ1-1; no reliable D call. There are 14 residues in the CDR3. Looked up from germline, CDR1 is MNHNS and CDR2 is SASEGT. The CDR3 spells CASSDVAGNTEAFF. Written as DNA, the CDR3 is TGCGCCAGCAGTGATGTGGCGGGGAACACTGAAGCTTTCTTT.

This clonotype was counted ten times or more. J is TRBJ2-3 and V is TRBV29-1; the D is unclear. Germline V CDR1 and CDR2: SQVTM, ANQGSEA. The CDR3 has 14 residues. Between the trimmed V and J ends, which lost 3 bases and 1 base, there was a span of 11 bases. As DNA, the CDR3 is TGCAGCGTTGATGACCCACGGGGCACAGATACGCAGTATTTT. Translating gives CSVDDPRGTDTQYF.

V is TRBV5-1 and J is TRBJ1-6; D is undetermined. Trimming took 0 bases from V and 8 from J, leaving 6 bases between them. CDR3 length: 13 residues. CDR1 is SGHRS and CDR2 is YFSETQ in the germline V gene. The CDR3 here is CASSLEADSPLHF. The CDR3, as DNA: TGCGCCAGCAGCTTGGAGGCGGATTCACCCCTCCACTTT.

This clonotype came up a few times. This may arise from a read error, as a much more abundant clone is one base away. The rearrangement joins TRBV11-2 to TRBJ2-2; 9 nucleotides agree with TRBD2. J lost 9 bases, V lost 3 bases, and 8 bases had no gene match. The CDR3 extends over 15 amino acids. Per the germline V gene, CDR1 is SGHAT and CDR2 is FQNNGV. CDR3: CASSLWREGHRELFF. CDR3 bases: TGTGCCAGCAGCTTGTGGCGGGAGGGCCACCGGGAGCTGTTTTTT. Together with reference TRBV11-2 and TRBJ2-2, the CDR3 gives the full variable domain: EAGVAQSPRYKIIEKRQSVAFWCNPISGHATLYWYQQILGQGPKLLIQFQNNGVVDDSQLPKDRFSAERLKGVDSTLKIQPAKLEDSAVYLCASSLWREGHRELFFGEGSRLTVL.

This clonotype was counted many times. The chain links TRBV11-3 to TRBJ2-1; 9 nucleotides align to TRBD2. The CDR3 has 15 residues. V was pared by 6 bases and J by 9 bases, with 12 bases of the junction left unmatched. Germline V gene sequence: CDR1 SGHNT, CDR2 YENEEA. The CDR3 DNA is TGTGCCAGCAGAAGTAGCGAAGCGGGAGGCGGTGAGCAGTTCTTC. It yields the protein CASRSSEAGGGEQFF.

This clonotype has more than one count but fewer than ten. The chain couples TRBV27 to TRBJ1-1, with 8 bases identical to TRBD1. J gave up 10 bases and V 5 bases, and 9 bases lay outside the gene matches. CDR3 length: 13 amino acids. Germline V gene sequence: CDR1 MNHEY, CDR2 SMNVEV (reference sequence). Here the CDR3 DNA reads TGTGCCAGCAGTCCCCGACAGGGGACGCGAGCTTTCTTT. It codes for CASSPRQGTRAFF.

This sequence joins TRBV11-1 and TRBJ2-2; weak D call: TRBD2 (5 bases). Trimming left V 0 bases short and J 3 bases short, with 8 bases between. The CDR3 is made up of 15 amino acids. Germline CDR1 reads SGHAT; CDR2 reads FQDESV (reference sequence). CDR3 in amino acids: CASSLALDYTGELFF. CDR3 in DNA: TGTGCCAGCAGCTTAGCACTAGATTACACCGGGGAGCTGTTTTTT. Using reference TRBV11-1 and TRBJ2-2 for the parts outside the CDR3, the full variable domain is EAEVAQSPRYKITEKSQAVAFWCDPISGHATLYWYRQILGQGPELLVQFQDESVVDDSQLPKDRFSAERLKGVDSTLKIQPAELGDSAMYLCASSLALDYTGELFFGEGSRLTVL.

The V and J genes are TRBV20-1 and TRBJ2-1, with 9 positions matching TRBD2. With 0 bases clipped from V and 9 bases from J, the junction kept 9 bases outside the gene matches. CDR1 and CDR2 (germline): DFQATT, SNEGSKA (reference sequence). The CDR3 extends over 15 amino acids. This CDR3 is CSARDDSGSSREQFF. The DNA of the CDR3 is TGCAGTGCTAGAGATGATAGCGGGAGTTCGCGTGAGCAGTTCTTC.

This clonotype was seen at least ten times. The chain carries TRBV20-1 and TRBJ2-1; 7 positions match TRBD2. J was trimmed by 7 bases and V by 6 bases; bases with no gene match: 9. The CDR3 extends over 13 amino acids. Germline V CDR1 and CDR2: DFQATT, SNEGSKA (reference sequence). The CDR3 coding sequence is TGCAGTGCCCTGTCTCCCGGGGGGAATGAGCAGTTCTTC. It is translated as CSALSPGGNEQFF.